This T cell receptor beta chain was sequenced during a study of shared clonotypes between healthy human individuals. Using immunoSEQ multiplex PCR, the repertoire was profiled, and TCRdb retains in-frame clones only, with some absent. The sample lists 150,000 to 200,000 clones, over 80% occurring once. This TCR was sampled from a woman aged 25 to 39 in good health. The source material was naive CD4+ T cells sorted from blood. Subset indicated: CD45RA+ positively selected.

The CDR3 nucleotides are TGTGCCAGCAGTGATCAACCGGGACTAGCGGGGGACAATGAGCAGTTCTTC. Translated, it gives CASSDQPGLAGDNEQFF. The chain couples TRBV6-4 to TRBJ2-1; 14 bases line up with TRBD2. J lost 5 bases, V lost 3 bases, and 6 bases had no gene match. The CDR3 length is 17 residues. Germline CDR1 is MRHNA and CDR2 is SNTAGT.